These 20 T cell receptor beta chains came from one sample sequenced in a study of blood T cell repertoires in COVID-19. Measured with immunoSEQ multiplex PCR; TCRdb has only the in-frame clones, and not every one. This table holds about 270,000 clones, more than 80% found once. The material sequenced was PBMCs or T cells enriched from blood (not recorded which). These receptor sequences come from a young woman with acute COVID-19.

The chain combines TRBV2 with TRBJ1-6, with D possibly matching TRBD1 (5 bases). CDR3 length equals 14 residues. V lost 4 bases and J 6 bases, leaving 10 bases between the germline ends. Germline assignment: CDR1 SNHLY and CDR2 FYNNEI. CDR3 loop: CASSGGEFNSPLHF. The CDR3 nucleotides are TGTGCCAGCAGTGGGGGGGAGTTTAATTCACCCCTCCACTTT.

The J gene is TRBJ1-1, the V gene TRBV25-1; TRBD1 might be the D (5 bases). V lost 6 bases and J 5 bases, leaving 7 bases between the germline ends. CDR3 length: 11 residues. Germline V gene lookup returns CDR1 MGHDK and CDR2 SYGVNS. This CDR3 reads CASRQGTEAFF. The CDR3 region has the DNA TGTGCCAGCAGGCAGGGTACTGAAGCTTTCTTT. Together with reference TRBV25-1 and TRBJ1-1, the CDR3 gives the full variable domain: EADIYQTPRYLVIGTGKKITLECSQTMGHDKMYWYQQDPGMELHLIHYSYGVNSTEKGDLSSESTVSRIRTEHFPLTLESARPSHTSQYLCASRQGTEAFFGQGTRLTVV.

The chain is built from TRBV6-6 and TRBJ2-3; a weak D match, TRBD2 (5 bases). CDR3 length: 13 residues. Germline CDR1 MNHNY, CDR2 SVGAGI (reference sequence). Between the trimmed V and J ends, which lost 10 bases and 0 bases, there was a span of 11 bases. The CDR3 DNA reads as TGTGCCACAAAAGAGGGAAGCACAGATACGCAGTATTTT. It yields the protein CATKEGSTDTQYF.

The J gene is TRBJ2-1, the V gene TRBV9; tentatively, D is TRBD2 (5 bases). The CDR3 runs 14 residues. V gave up 4 bases and J gave up 4 bases, with 12 bases separating them. Germline CDR1 reads SGDLS; CDR2 reads YYNGEE. Here the CDR3 DNA reads TGTGCCAGCAGCCCAGGCGGGCAGTACAATGAGCAGTTCTTC. Its translation: CASSPGGQYNEQFF. The full variable domain, its missing parts supplied by reference TRBV9 and TRBJ2-1, is DSGVTQTPKHLITATGQRVTLRCSPRSGDLSVYWYQQSLDQGLQFLIQYYNGEERAKGNILERFSAQQFPDLHSELNLSSLELGDSALYFCASSPGGQYNEQFFGPGTRLTVL.

This rearrangement joins TRBV9 to TRBJ2-2, with D perhaps matching TRBD2 (5 bases). Trimming removed 1 base at V and 0 bases at J, with 13 bases between. Per germline, CDR1 SGDLS and CDR2 YYNGEE. The CDR3 is 17 residues long. The CDR3 coding sequence is TGTGCCAGCAGCGTAAACAGAGCGGTCGCGAACACCGGGGAGCTGTTTTTT. It is translated as CASSVNRAVANTGELFF.

The chain has TRBV7-3 and TRBJ1-4, with 8 bases matching TRBD1. The trim removed 5 bases at V and 8 bases at J, leaving 10 bases unmatched. This CDR3 contains 15 residues. Germline V gene lookup returns CDR1 SGHTA and CDR2 FQGTGA. CDR3 nucleotide sequence: TGTGCCAGCAGCGCAAACGGACAGGGAGTGGAAAAACTGTTTTTT. Translating it yields CASSANGQGVEKLFF.

The chain is built from TRBV2 and TRBJ2-7; 11 bases agree with TRBD1. The CDR3 contains 15 residues. V trimming: 6 bases; J trimming: 3 bases; junction bases outside the gene matches: 7. CDR1 and CDR2 (germline): SNHLY, FYNNEI. CDR3 coding DNA: TGTGCCAGCAGACCGGGACAGGGGGATCTCTACGAGCAGTACTTC. It codes for CASRPGQGDLYEQYF. Full variable domain (remainder filled in from reference TRBV2 and TRBJ2-7): EPEVTQTPSHQVTQMGQEVILRCVPISNHLYFYWYRQILGQKVEFLVSFYNNEISEKSEIFDDQFSVERPDGSNFTLKIRSTKLEDSAMYFCASRPGQGDLYEQYFGPGTRLTVT.

This chain links TRBV7-9 with TRBJ1-2; maybe TRBD1 (6 bases). V lost 4 bases and J 4 bases, leaving 13 bases between the germline ends. There are 14 residues in the CDR3. Per the germline V gene, CDR1 is SEHNR and CDR2 is FQNEAQ (reference sequence). This chain's CDR3 is CASSSLPQGYGYTF. CDR3 coding DNA: TGTGCCAGCAGCTCCTTACCACAGGGCTATGGCTACACCTTC.

The chain carries TRBV4-1 and TRBJ1-1; 7 bases are shared with TRBD1. This CDR3 region has 15 residues. CDR1 is MGHRA and CDR2 is YSYEKL in the germline V gene. Germline trimming cut 2 bases from V and 4 bases from J; bases unmatched to any gene: 7. The CDR3 spells CASSQRTGDSTEAFF. As DNA, the CDR3 is TGCGCCAGCAGCCAACGAACTGGGGACAGCACTGAAGCTTTCTTT.

The rearrangement joins TRBV2 to TRBJ2-1, with 7 bases identical to TRBD1. Trimming removed 4 bases from V and 5 bases from J; junction bases left unmatched: 5. The CDR3 is 14 amino acids. In germline, CDR1 is SNHLY, CDR2 FYNNEI. The CDR3 DNA sequence: TGTGCCAGCAGTGTCACAGGGGTTAACAATGAGCAGTTCTTC. Translation gives CASSVTGVNNEQFF.

The chain has TRBV10-2 and TRBJ1-1, with D unresolved. Germline V lookup: CDR1 WSHSY, CDR2 SAAADI. V was clipped by 10 bases and J by 1 base, with 13 bases between them. CDR3 length: 13 residues. In DNA, the CDR3 is TGCGCCACCTCAGCGACGGGGAACACTGAAGCTTTCTTT. Translating it yields CATSATGNTEAFF.

This rearrangement joins TRBV7-9 to TRBJ2-2, with 10 positions matching TRBD2. This CDR3 region has 16 residues. V lost 4 bases and J lost 1; bases outside the gene matches: 3. Germline-derived CDR1 and CDR2 are SEHNR and FQNEAQ (reference sequence). For the CDR3, the DNA is TGTGCCAGCAGCTCCAGGACTAGCGGGAACACCGGGGAGCTGTTTTTT. It is translated as CASSSRTSGNTGELFF.

This chain joins TRBV25-1 and TRBJ1-2, with a tentative D call TRBD1 (6 bases). V lost 6 bases and J 1 base, leaving 21 bases between the germline ends. Germline V gene sequence: CDR1 MGHDK, CDR2 SYGVNS. The CDR3 is made up of 17 amino acids. DNA of the CDR3: TGTGCCAGCAGGCCTGGGACCCTTCAGGGGTTTAACTATGGCTACACCTTC. Protein sequence: CASRPGTLQGFNYGYTF.

The chain recombines TRBV9 with TRBJ1-2, with 8 bases that match TRBD1. The germline gives CDR1 SGDLS, CDR2 YYNGEE. V shed 4 bases, J shed 3 bases, and the junction held 8 bases outside the gene matches. The CDR3 contains 15 residues. CDR3 region: CASSPRTGNYYGYTF. In DNA form, the CDR3 reads TGTGCCAGCAGCCCCCGGACAGGGAACTACTATGGCTACACCTTC.

This CDR3 is CASSRSNYGYTF. The CDR3 DNA reads TGTGCCAGCAGCCGGTCTAACTATGGCTACACCTTC. The chain has TRBV12-3 or TRBV12-4 and TRBJ1-2; D remains unclear. Trimming pared 6 bases from V and 0 bases from J, leaving 5 bases between. The CDR3 extends over 12 amino acids.

The V call is TRBV21-1, the J call TRBJ2-7; no check of the table's D call, TRBD2, against the DNA was made. TRBV21-1 is a listed pseudogene. This CDR3 region has 17 residues. DNA of the CDR3: TGTGCCAGCAGCAAATCGAACGGGAGTATGGGTCCGAACGAGCAGTACTTC. Protein: CASSKSNGSMGPNEQYF.

CDR3 sequence reads: CASSLAGTGGFGNTIYF. The CDR3 nucleotides read TGTGCCAGCAGCTTAGCCGGGACAGGGGGCTTTGGAAACACCATATATTTT. The chain links TRBV7-9 to TRBJ1-3, with 12 bases that match TRBD1. This CDR3 contains 17 residues. The ends lost 0 bases at V and 3 bases at J; junction bases unmatched: 3. Germline values: CDR1 SEHNR, CDR2 FQNEAQ (reference sequence).

The chain joins TRBV29-1 to TRBJ2-1, with 11 positions matching TRBD2. CDR3 length: 14 residues. Germline assignment: CDR1 SQVTM and CDR2 ANQGSEA. Trimming cost V 4 bases and J 9 bases; bases outside gene matches: 8. CDR3 region: CSVGRTGTSGEQFF. The CDR3 DNA reads TGCAGCGTTGGACGAACCGGGACTAGCGGTGAGCAGTTCTTC.

The chain is built from TRBV18 and TRBJ2-1; D is ambiguous. CDR3 length: 14 amino acids. Germline CDR1 is KGHSH and CDR2 is LQKENI. V was shortened by 3 bases and J by 5 bases, with 11 bases between the two germline ends. The CDR3: CASSPSVRDNEQFF. The CDR3 DNA sequence: TGTGCCAGCTCACCCAGCGTTCGGGACAATGAGCAGTTCTTC.

The CDR3 is CATKTGFNEKLFF. Here the CDR3 DNA reads TGTGCCACTAAGACAGGCTTTAATGAAAAACTGTTTTTT. V and J are TRBV19 and TRBJ1-4; D possibly corresponds to TRBD1 (6 bases). In germline, CDR1 is LNHDA, CDR2 SQIVND (reference sequence). V was trimmed by 10 bases and J by 4 bases, leaving 13 bases between them. The CDR3 consists of 13 residues.